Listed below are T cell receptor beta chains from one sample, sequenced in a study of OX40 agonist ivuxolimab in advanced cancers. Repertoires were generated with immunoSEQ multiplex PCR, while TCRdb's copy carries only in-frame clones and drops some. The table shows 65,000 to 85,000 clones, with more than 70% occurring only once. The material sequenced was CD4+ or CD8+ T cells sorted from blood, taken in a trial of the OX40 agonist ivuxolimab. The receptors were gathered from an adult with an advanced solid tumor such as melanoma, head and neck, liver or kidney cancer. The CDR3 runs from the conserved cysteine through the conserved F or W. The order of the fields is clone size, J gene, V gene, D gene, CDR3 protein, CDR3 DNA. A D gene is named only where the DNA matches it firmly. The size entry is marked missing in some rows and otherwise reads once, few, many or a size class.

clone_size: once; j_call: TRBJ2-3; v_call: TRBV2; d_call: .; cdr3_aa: CASRDSLDTQYF; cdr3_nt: TGTGCCAGCAGGGACAGCTTAGATACGCAGTATTTT
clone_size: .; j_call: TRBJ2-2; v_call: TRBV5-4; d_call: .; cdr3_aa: CASSLDSTTGELFF; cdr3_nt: TGTGCCAGCAGCTTGGACAGCACTACCGGGGAGCTGTTTTTT
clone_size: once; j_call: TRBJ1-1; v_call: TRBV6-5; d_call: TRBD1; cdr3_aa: CASRPRQGSNTEAFF; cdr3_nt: TGTGCCAGCAGGCCCAGACAGGGATCGAACACTGAAGCTTTCTTT
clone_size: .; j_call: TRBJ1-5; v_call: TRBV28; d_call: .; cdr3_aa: CASSPGNQPQHF; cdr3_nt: TGTGCCAGCAGTCCCGGGAATCAGCCCCAGCATTTT
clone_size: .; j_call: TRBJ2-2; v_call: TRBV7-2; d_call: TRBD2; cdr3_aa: CASSRSPLAGGQTGELFF; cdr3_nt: TGTGCCAGCAGCCGTTCCCCACTAGCGGGGGGGCAAACCGGGGAGCTGTTTTTT
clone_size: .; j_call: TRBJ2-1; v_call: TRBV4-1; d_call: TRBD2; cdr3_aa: CASSQDSPGGRKRFF; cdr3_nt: TGCGCCAGCAGCCAAGATTCCCCGGGGGGTAGGAAGCGGTTCTTC
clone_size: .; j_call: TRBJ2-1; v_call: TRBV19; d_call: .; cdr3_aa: CASSMSRFTNNEQFF; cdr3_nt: TGTGCCAGTAGTATGTCTAGGTTTACAAACAATGAGCAGTTCTTC
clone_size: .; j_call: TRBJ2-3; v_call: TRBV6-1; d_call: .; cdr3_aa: CASKGGTSTDTQYF; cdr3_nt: TGTGCCAGCAAAGGCGGAACTAGCACAGATACGCAGTATTTT
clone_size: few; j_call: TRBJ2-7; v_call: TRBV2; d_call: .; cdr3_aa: CASRSYEQYF; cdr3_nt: TGTGCCAGCAGGTCCTACGAGCAGTACTTC
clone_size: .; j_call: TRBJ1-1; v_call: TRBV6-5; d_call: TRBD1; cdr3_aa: CASRWTGGKSTEAFF; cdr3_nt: TGTGCCAGCAGGTGGACAGGAGGGAAAAGCACTGAAGCTTTCTTT
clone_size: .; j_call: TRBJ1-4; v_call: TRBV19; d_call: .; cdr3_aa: CASSRGQPTTNEKLFF; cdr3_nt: TGTGCCAGTAGTCGAGGACAGCCGACAACTAATGAAAAACTGTTTTTT
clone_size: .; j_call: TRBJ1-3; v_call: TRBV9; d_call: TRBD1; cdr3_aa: CASSGTGRDF; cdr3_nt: TGTGCCAGCAGTGGGACAGGGCGGGATTTT
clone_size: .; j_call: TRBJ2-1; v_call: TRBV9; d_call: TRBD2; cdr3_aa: CASSPWTSGGAYNEQFF; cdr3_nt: TGTGCCAGCAGCCCCTGGACTAGCGGGGGGGCCTACAATGAGCAGTTCTTC
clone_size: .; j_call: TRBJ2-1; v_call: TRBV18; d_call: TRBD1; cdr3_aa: CASSPGQQGRQFF; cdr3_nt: TGTGCCAGCTCACCGGGACAGCAAGGGCGGCAGTTCTTC
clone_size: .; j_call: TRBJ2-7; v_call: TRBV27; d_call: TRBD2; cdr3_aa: CASRTRLAGAYEQYF; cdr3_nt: TGTGCCAGCAGGACCCGACTAGCGGGGGCCTACGAGCAGTACTTC
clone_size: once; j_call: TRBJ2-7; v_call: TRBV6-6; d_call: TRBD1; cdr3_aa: CASSFGTVTYEQYF; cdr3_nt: TGTGCCAGCAGTTTCGGGACAGTTACCTACGAGCAGTACTTC
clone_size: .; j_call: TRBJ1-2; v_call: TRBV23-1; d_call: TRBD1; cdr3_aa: CASGPDRQIKGYTF; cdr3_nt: TGCGCCAGCGGCCCGGACAGGCAGATTAAAGGCTACACCTTC
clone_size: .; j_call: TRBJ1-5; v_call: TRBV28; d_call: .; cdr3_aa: CASRYPRADQPQHF; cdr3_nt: TGTGCCAGCAGGTACCCCAGGGCCGATCAGCCCCAGCATTTT
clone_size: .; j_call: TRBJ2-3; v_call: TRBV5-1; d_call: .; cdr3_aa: CASSRGDGADTQYF; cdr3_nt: TGCGCCAGCAGCAGAGGTGATGGGGCAGATACGCAGTATTTT
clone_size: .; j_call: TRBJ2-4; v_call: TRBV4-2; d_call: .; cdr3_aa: CASSQTGKNIQYF; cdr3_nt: TGTGCCAGCAGCCAAACAGGGAAAAACATTCAGTACTTC
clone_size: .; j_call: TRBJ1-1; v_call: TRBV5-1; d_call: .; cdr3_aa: CASSLAGRDNTEAFF; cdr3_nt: TGCGCCAGCAGCTTGGCCGGGAGGGACAACACTGAAGCTTTCTTT
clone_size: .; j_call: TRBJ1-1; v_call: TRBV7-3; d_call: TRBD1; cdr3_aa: CASSFTGVQNTEAFF; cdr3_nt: TGTGCCAGCAGCTTTACAGGGGTCCAGAACACTGAAGCTTTCTTT
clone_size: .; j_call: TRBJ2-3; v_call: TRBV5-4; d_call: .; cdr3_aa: CASSSPTDTQYF; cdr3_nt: TGTGCCAGCAGCTCGCCCACAGATACGCAGTATTTT
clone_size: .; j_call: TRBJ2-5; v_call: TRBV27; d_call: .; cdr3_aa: CASSLSGRVGGETQYF; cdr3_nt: TGTGCCAGCAGTTTATCGGGGCGAGTGGGTGGCGAGACCCAGTACTTC
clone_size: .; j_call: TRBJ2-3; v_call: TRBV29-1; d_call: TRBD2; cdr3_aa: CSVAKLAASTDTQYF; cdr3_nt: TGCAGCGTCGCTAAACTAGCGGCTAGCACAGATACGCAGTATTTT
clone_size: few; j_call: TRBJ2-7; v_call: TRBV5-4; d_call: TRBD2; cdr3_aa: CASSPGGYEQYF; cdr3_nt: TGTGCCAGCAGCCCGGGGGGGTACGAGCAGTACTTC